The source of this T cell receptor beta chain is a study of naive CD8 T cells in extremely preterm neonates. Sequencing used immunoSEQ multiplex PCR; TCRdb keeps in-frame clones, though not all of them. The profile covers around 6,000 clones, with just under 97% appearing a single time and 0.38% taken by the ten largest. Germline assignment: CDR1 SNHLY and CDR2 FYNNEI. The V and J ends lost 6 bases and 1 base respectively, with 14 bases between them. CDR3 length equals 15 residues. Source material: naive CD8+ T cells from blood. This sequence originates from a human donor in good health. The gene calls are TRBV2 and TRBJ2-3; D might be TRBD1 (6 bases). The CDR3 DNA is TGTGCCAGCAGGAACCTGGGGGCGGGCACAGATACGCAGTATTTT. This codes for CASRNLGAGTDTQYF.